This TCR beta chain was retrieved from a study of tissue T cells after allogeneic stem cell transplantation. Study results and limitations: Anatomically similar tissues had similar TCR repertoires within each patient. Which tissue TCRs were alloreactive or antigen-specific was not determined. Some clones might be persisting host cells. Blood and spleen captured only part of the tissue TCR repertoire. Sampling depth was limited, and the cohort was small and clinically varied.

The CDR3 spans 14 residues. Germline assignment: CDR1 LGHNA and CDR2 YSLEER. The trim removed 3 bases at V and 3 bases at J, leaving 4 bases unmatched. Turning to this clone: Its specificity is not known. This sample includes further DNA sequences coding for the same CDR3.

Measured with immunoSEQ multiplex PCR; TCRdb has only the in-frame clones, and not every one. The repertoire holds more than 9,500 clones, with less than 85% as singletons. The sequence was collected from a woman aged 18-49 years with breast cancer. The sample here was tissue from the right colon, taken at autopsy. This chain uses TRBV4-3 with TRBJ2-5; 7 bases are a match to TRBD1. The CDR3 loop is CASSQGTDKETQYF. The CDR3 DNA reads as TGCGCCAGCAGCCAGGGGACAGACAAAGAGACCCAGTACTTC.